These 7 T cell receptor beta chains were all obtained from the same sample, sequenced in a study of cytotoxic CD8 clonotypes in ibrutinib-treated CLL. Clones were sequenced by immunoSEQ multiplex PCR, and TCRdb holds only the in-frame ones, with some missing. Of roughly 15,000 clones listed, about 60% are singletons. The sequenced sample was PBMCs, obtained before ibrutinib treatment. The receptors originated from a human donor with chronic lymphocytic leukemia.

The chain combines TRBV6-4 with TRBJ1-2; D is perhaps TRBD1 (6 bases). The germline V and J ends were trimmed by 10 bases and 3 bases, with 24 bases remaining between them. The CDR3 is 16 amino acids. Germline V CDR1 and CDR2: MRHNA, SNTAGT. The CDR3 reads CANERTDAGVDYGYTF. The CDR3 nucleotides read TGTGCCAACGAGAGGACAGACGCAGGGGTAGACTATGGCTACACCTTC.

The chain links TRBV7-8 to TRBJ2-5; D gene ambiguous. The CDR3 length is 12 residues. The V end lost 5 bases, the J end lost 3 bases, and 7 bases lay between the germline ends. CDR1 is SGHVS, CDR2 FQNEAQ, per germline. The CDR3: CASSGYEETQYF. CDR3 DNA: TGTGCCAGCAGCGGATACGAAGAGACCCAGTACTTC.

This clone is medium-sized by share. Written as DNA, the CDR3 is TGTGCCAGCAGCACTGGGACAGGGGACTGGTCCTACGAGCAGTACTTC. This sequence encodes CASSTGTGDWSYEQYF. The V and J genes are TRBV5-6 and TRBJ2-7, with 10 bases identical to TRBD1. CDR1 and CDR2 (germline): SGHDT, YYEEEE. This CDR3 is built from 16 residues. The V segment lost 4 bases and the J segment 1 base; nucleotides outside the gene matches: 8.

The rearrangement links TRBV27 to TRBJ1-2; no clear D. The V end lost 7 bases, the J end lost 8 bases, and 17 bases lay between the germline ends. From germline, CDR1 is MNHEY and CDR2 SMNVEV (reference sequence). The CDR3 totals 13 residues. CDR3 sequence: CASKTVLGAGYTF. The CDR3 bases are TGTGCCAGCAAGACCGTATTAGGCGCCGGCTACACCTTC.

This sequence joins TRBV11-2 and TRBJ2-7; 8 bases are a match to TRBD2. Trimming at V came to 0 bases and at J to 1 base, leaving 5 bases not matched to a gene. Germline V CDR1 and CDR2: SGHAT, FQNNGV. This CDR3 spans 16 amino acids. CDR3 amino acids: CASSLDLTSGSYEQYF. CDR3 in DNA: TGTGCCAGCAGCTTAGATCTAACTAGCGGATCCTACGAGCAGTACTTC.

V and J are TRBV4-2 and TRBJ2-1; D may be TRBD2 (6 bases). Germline lookup yields CDR1 LGHNA and CDR2 YNFKEQ. The CDR3 sequence is 16 residues long. Between the trimmed V and J ends, which lost 5 bases and 6 bases, there was a span of 20 bases. The CDR3 protein is CASSFRFGTGLNEQFF. For the CDR3, the DNA is TGTGCCAGCAGCTTCAGGTTCGGGACTGGGCTCAATGAGCAGTTCTTC.

This clone has more than one count but fewer than ten. The gene calls are TRBV4-2 and TRBJ2-7, with a tentative D call TRBD2 (6 bases). This CDR3 region has 17 residues. V was clipped by 4 bases and J by 0 bases, with 19 bases between them. Germline V lookup: CDR1 LGHNA, CDR2 YNFKEQ. The CDR3 loop reads CASSPWKEGIISYEQYF. The CDR3 DNA follows: TGTGCCAGCAGCCCATGGAAGGAGGGGATCATCTCCTACGAGCAGTACTTC.